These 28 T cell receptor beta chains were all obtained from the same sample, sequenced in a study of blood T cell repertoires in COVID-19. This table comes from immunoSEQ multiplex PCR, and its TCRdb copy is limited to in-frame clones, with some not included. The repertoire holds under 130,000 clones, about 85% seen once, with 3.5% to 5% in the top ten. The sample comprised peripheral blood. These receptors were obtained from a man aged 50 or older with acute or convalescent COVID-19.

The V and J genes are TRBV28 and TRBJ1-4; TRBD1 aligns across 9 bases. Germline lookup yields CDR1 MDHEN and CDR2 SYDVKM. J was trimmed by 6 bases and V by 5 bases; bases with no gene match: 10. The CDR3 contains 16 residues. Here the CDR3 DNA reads TGTGCCAGCAGTGGGGAGACCGGGACAGGGTATGAAAAACTGTTTTTT. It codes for CASSGETGTGYEKLFF.

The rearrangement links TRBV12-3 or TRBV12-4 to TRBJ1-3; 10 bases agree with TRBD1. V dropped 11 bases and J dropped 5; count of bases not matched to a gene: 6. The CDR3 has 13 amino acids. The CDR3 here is CAYRDRGRNTIYF. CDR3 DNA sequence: TGTGCCTACCGGGACAGGGGCAGAAACACCATATATTTT.

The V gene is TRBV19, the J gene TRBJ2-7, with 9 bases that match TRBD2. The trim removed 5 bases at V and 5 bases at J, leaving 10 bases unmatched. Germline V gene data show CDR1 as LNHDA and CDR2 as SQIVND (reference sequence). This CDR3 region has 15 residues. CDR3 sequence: CASSFDSGSGNEQYF. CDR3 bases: TGTGCCAGTAGTTTCGATAGCGGGAGCGGCAACGAGCAGTACTTC. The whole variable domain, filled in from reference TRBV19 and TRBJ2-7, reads DGGITQSPKYLFRKEGQNVTLSCEQNLNHDAMYWYRQDPGQGLRLIYYSQIVNDFQKGDIAEGYSVSREKKESFPLTVTSAQKNPTAFYLCASSFDSGSGNEQYFGPGTRLTVT.

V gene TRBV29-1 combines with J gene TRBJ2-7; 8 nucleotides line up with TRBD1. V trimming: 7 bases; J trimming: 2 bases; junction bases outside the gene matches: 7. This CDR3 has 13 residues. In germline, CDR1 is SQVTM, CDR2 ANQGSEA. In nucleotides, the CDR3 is TGCAGCGCTGCCTCGACAGGGGCCTACGAGCAGTACTTC. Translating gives CSAASTGAYEQYF.

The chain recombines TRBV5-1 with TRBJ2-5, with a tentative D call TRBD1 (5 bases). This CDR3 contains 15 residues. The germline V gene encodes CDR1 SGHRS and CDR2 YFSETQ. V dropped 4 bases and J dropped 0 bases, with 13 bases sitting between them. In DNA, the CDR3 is TGCGCCAGCAGCGCCGACAAGGGGTACCAAGAGACCCAGTACTTC. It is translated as CASSADKGYQETQYF.

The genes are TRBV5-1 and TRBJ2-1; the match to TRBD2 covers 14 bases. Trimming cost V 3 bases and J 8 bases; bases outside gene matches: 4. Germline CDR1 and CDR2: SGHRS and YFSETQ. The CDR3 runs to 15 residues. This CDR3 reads CASSYRLAGGDEQFF. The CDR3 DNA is TGCGCCAGCAGCTACCGACTAGCGGGAGGGGATGAGCAGTTCTTC.

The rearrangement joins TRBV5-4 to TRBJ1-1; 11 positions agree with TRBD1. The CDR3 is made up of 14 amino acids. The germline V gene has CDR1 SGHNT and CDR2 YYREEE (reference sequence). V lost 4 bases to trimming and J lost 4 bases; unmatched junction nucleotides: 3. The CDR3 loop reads CASSRTGGITEAFF. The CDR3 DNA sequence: TGTGCCAGCAGCAGGACAGGGGGCATCACTGAAGCTTTCTTT. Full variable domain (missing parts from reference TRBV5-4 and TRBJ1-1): ETGVTQSPTHLIKTRGQQVTLRCSSQSGHNTVSWYQQALGQGPQFIFQYYREEENGRGNFPPRFSGLQFPNYSSELNVNALELDDSALYLCASSRTGGITEAFFGQGTRLTVV.

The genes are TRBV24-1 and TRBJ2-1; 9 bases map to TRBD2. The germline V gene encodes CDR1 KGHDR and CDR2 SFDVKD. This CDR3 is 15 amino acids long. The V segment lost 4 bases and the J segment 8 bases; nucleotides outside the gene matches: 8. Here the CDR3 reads CATSEPAGGGYEQFF. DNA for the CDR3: TGTGCCACCAGTGAGCCAGCGGGAGGAGGTTATGAGCAGTTCTTC.

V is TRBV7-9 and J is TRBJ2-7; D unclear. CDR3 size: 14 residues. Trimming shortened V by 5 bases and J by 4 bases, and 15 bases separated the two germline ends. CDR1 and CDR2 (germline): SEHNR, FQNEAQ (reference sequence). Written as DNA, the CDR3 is TGTGCCAGCAGCGCCTCCTCACCAGATTACGAGCAGTACTTC. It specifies CASSASSPDYEQYF.

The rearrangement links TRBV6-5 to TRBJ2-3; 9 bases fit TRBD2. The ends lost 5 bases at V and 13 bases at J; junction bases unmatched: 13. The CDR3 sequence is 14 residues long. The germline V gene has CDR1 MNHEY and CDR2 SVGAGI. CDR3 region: CASSIMTTSGVEYF. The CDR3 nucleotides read TGTGCCAGCAGTATTATGACGACTAGCGGAGTTGAGTATTTT.

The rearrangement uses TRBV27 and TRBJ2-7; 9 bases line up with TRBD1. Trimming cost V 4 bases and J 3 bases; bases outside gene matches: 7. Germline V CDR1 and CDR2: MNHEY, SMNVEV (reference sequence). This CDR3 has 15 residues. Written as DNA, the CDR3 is TGTGCCAGCAGTTCAGTAGGACAGGGGAACTACGAGCAGTACTTC. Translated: CASSSVGQGNYEQYF.

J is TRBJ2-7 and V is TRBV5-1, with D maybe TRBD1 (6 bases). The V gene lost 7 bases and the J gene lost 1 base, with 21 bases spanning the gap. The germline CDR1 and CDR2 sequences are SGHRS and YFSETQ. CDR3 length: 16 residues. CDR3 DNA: TGCGCCAGCCACCCCCCCGGACAGCACTTGTCCTACGAGCAGTACTTC. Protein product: CASHPPGQHLSYEQYF.

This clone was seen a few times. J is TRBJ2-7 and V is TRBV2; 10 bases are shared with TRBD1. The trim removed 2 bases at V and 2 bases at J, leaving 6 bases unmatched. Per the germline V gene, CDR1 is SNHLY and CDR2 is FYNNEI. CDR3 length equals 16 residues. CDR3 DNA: TGTGCCAGCAGTGAATTCATTGGACAGGGGGCCTACGAGCAGTACTTC. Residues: CASSEFIGQGAYEQYF.

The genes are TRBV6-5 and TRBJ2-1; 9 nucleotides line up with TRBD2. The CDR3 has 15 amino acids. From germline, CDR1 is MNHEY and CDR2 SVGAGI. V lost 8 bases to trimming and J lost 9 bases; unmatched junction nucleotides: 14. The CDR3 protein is CASFTGGSGRGEQFF. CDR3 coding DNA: TGTGCCAGCTTTACCGGGGGTAGCGGGAGAGGTGAGCAGTTCTTC.

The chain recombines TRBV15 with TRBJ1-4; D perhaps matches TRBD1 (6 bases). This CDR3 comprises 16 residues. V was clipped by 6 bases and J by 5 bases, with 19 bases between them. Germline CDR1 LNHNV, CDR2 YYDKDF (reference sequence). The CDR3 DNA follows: TGTGCCACCAGAGCGGCAAAGGCAGGGGTAAATGAAAAACTGTTTTTT. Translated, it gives CATRAAKAGVNEKLFF.

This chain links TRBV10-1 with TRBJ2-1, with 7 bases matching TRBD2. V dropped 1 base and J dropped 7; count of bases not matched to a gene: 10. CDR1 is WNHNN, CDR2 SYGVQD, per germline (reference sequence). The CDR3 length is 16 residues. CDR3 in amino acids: CASSEWDYHGGNEQFF. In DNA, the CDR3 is TGCGCCAGCAGTGAGTGGGACTACCACGGGGGGAATGAGCAGTTCTTC.

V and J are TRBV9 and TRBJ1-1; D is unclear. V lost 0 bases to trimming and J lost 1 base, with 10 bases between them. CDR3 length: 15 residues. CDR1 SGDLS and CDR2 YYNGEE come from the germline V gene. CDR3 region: CASSVAEGPNTEAFF. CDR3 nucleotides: TGTGCCAGCAGCGTAGCCGAGGGTCCGAACACTGAAGCTTTCTTT.

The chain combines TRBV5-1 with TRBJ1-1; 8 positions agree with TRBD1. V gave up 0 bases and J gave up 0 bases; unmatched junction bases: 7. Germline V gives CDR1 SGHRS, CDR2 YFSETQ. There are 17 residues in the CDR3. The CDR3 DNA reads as TGCGCCAGCAGCTTGGCAGGGACAGGAAAGATGAACACTGAAGCTTTCTTT. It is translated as CASSLAGTGKMNTEAFF.

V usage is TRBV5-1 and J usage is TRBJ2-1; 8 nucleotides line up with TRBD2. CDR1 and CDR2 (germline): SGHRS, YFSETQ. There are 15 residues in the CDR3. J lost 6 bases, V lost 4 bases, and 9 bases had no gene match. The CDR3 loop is CASSLGLDGINEQFF. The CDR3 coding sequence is TGCGCCAGCAGCCTGGGACTAGATGGGATCAATGAGCAGTTCTTC.

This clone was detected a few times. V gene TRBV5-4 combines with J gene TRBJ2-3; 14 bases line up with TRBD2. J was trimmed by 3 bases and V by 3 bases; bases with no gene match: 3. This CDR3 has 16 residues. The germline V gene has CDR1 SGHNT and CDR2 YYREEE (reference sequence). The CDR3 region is CASSWGTSGGTDTQYF. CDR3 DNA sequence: TGTGCCAGCAGCTGGGGGACTAGCGGGGGTACAGATACGCAGTATTTT. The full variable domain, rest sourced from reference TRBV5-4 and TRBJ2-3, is ETGVTQSPTHLIKTRGQQVTLRCSSQSGHNTVSWYQQALGQGPQFIFQYYREEENGRGNFPPRFSGLQFPNYSSELNVNALELDDSALYLCASSWGTSGGTDTQYFGPGTRLTVL.

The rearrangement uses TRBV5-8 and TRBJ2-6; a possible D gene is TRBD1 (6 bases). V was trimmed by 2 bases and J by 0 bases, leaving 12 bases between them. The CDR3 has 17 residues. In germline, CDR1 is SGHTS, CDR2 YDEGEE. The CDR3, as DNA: TGTGCCAGCAGCTTAAACAGGGTCTCCTCTGGGGCCAACGTCCTGACTTTC. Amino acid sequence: CASSLNRVSSGANVLTF.

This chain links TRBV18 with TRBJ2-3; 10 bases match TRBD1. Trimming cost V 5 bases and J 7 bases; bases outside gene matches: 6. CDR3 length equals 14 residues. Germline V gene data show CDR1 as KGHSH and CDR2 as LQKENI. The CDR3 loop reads CASSSGTGENTQYF. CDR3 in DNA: TGTGCCAGCTCATCCGGGACAGGGGAAAATACGCAGTATTTT.

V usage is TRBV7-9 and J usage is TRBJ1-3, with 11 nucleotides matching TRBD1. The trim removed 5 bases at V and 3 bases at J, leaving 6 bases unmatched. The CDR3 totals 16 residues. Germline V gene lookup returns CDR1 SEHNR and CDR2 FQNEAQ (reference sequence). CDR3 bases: TGTGCCAGCAGCGTCCGGGACAGGGGGTTTGGAAACACCATATATTTT. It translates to CASSVRDRGFGNTIYF.

The CDR3 here is CASSVRQVAGEKLFF. The DNA of the CDR3 is TGTGCCAGCAGCGTCAGACAGGTGGCTGGTGAAAAACTGTTTTTT. The chain recombines TRBV11-2 with TRBJ1-4; tentative D call: TRBD1 (6 bases). This CDR3 is 15 amino acids long. CDR1 is SGHAT, CDR2 FQNNGV, per germline. V shed 5 bases and J shed 7 bases, with 17 bases lying between them.

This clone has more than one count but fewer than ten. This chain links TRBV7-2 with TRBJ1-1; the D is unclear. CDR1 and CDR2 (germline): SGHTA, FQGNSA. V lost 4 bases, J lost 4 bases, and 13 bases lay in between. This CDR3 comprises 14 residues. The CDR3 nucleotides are TGTGCCAGCAGCTCCACGGGCGGGATCACTGAAGCTTTCTTT. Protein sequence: CASSSTGGITEAFF.

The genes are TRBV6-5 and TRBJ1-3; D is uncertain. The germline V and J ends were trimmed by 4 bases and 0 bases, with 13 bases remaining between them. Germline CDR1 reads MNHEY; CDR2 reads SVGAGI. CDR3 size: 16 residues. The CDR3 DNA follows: TGTGCCAGCAGTTTGACAAATCCCGACTCTGGAAACACCATATATTTT. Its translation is CASSLTNPDSGNTIYF.

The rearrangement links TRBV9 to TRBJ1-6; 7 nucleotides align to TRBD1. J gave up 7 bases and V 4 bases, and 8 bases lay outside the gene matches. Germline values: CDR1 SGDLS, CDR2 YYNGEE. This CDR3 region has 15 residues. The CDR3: CASSSLGGANSPLHF. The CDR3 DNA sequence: TGTGCCAGCAGCTCGTTAGGGGGCGCAAATTCACCCCTCCACTTT.

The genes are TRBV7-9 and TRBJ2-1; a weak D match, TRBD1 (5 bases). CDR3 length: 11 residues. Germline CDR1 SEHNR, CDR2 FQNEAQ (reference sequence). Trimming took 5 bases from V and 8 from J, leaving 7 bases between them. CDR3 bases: TGTGCCAGCAGCCAGGGTGATGAGCAGTTCTTC. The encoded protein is CASSQGDEQFF.